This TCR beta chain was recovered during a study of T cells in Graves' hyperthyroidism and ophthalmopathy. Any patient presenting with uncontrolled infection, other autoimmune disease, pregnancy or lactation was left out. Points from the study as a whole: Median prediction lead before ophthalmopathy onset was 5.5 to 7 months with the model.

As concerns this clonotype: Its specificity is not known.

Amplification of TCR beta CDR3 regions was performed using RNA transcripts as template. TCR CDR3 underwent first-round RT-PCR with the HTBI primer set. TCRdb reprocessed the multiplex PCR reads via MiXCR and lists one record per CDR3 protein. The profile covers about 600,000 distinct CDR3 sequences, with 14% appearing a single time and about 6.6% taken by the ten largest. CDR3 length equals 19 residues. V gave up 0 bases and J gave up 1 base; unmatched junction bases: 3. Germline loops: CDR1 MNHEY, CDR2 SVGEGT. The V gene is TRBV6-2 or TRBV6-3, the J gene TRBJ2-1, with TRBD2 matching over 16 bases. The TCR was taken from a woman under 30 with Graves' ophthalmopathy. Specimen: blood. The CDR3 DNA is TGTGCCAGCAGTTACTCCGGGACTAGCGGGAGGGGGTCCTACAATGAGCAGTTCTTC. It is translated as CASSYSGTSGRGSYNEQFF.